These 7 T cell receptor beta chains originate from one sample sequenced in a study of tumor-infiltrating lymphocytes in primary liver carcinoma. Germline DNA was extracted alongside blood RNA, which was obtained from unsorted whole blood. Synthesis of TCR beta cDNA was carried out from about 540 ng total RNA with a constant-region primer. Each TCR beta library was derived from three nested multiplex PCR rounds that employed slightly modified ARM-PCR. Use of TRBV1-TRBV30 forward primers with a C-beta reverse primer characterized the first two PCR rounds, which lasted 10 cycles each. Via MiXCR, TCRdb re-called the multiplex PCR reads, giving one row per CDR3 protein. The profile shows fewer than 400,000 distinct CDR3 sequences, roughly 60% of them singletons. Source material: peripheral blood. Receptor source: a woman under 40 with primary liver carcinoma and hepatitis B virus infection.

On this clonotype: A much larger clone is a single base away; this may be a read error. The rearrangement uses TRBV6-2 or TRBV6-3 and TRBJ2-5, with 9 positions matching TRBD2. After removal of 7 bases from V and 4 bases from J, the junction contained 16 bases not matched to a gene. The germline V gene encodes CDR1 MNHEY and CDR2 SVGEGT. The length of the CDR3 is 17 residues. CDR3 in amino acids: CASIHPLDSGSPETQYF. The DNA for the CDR3 is TGTGCCAGCATTCACCCCCTCGATAGCGGGAGTCCAGAGACCCAGTACTTC.

The chain couples TRBV7-9 to TRBJ2-3, with TRBD2 identical over 11 bases. J was trimmed by 4 bases and V by 5 bases; bases with no gene match: 17. The CDR3 length is 19 residues. Germline CDR1 is SEHNR and CDR2 is FQNEAQ (reference sequence). This CDR3 is CASSKALAGGRRGADTQYF. CDR3 coding DNA: TGTGCCAGCAGCAAGGCCCTAGCGGGAGGCCGTAGGGGCGCAGATACGCAGTATTTT.

Regarding this clonotype: A read error may produce the germline difference seen at one junction end. The CDR3 sequence: CASSEESSSGNTIYF. CDR3 in DNA: TGCGCCAGCAGTGAAGAATCTAGCTCTGGAAACACCATATATTTT. The V call is TRBV6-1, the J call TRBJ1-3; D not resolved. The CDR3 is 15 amino acids. Germline V gene lookup returns CDR1 MNHNS and CDR2 SASEGT.

Worth noting for this clonotype: Since a much larger clone is just one base distant, this may be a read error. The CDR3 sequence: CACSYGTQDYEQYF. CDR3 nucleotides: TGTGCCTGCAGTTACGGTACACAGGACTACGAGCAGTACTTC. The chain has TRBV6-5 and TRBJ2-7; TRBD1 is a possible D gene (5 bases). The CDR3 is made up of 14 amino acids. The germline V gene encodes CDR1 MNHEY and CDR2 SVGAGI.

This clonotype was counted at least ten times. V gene TRBV29-1 combines with J gene TRBJ2-1; TRBD2 matches 8 bases. Germline-derived CDR1 and CDR2 are SQVTM and ANQGSEA. V lost 5 bases and J lost 7; bases outside the gene matches: 13. The length of the CDR3 is 15 residues. Here the CDR3 reads CSVTRDGTSRNEQFF. CDR3 coding DNA: TGCAGCGTTACCCGCGACGGGACTAGTAGGAATGAGCAGTTCTTC.

J is TRBJ2-7 and V is TRBV29-1, with D possibly matching TRBD2 (6 bases). CDR1 and CDR2 (germline): SQVTM, ANQGSEA. This CDR3 region has 13 residues. Trimming left V 4 bases short and J 3 bases short, with 13 bases between. DNA of the CDR3: TGCAGCGTTGTTTTAACGGGAGACTACGAGCAGTACTTC. This gives the protein CSVVLTGDYEQYF.

The J gene is TRBJ2-3, the V gene TRBV5-4, with D possibly being TRBD1 (5 bases). Per germline, CDR1 SGHNT and CDR2 YYREEE (reference sequence). V was shortened by 0 bases and J by 3 bases, with 11 bases between the two germline ends. The CDR3 covers 15 residues. The CDR3 loop reads CASSLVGRATDTQYF. CDR3 in DNA: TGTGCCAGCAGCTTGGTGGGCAGGGCGACAGATACGCAGTATTTT.